These T cell receptor beta chains were read from a single sample in a study of CD8 T cells in Susac syndrome. TCRdb passed the immunoSEQ multiplex PCR reads through MiXCR, listing each CDR3 protein once. The data contain tens of thousands of distinct CDR3 sequences, roughly 93% of them singletons. The sample comprised CD8+ T cells from PBMCs. These receptor sequences come from a human donor in good health. Both conserved end residues are part of each CDR3. Fields, in order: V gene, J gene, clone size, CDR3 protein. Clone size appears in some rows only: once, few, many, or a class for an expanded clone.

v_gene: TRBV5-6
j_gene: TRBJ2-7
abundance: NA
CDR3aa: CASSHRDTHKHEQYF

v_gene: TRBV19
j_gene: TRBJ1-5
abundance: NA
CDR3aa: CASKGDMAVHQPQHF

v_gene: TRBV12-3/TRBV12-4
j_gene: TRBJ1-2
abundance: once
CDR3aa: CASIDNYGYTF

v_gene: TRBV14
j_gene: TRBJ2-1
abundance: NA
CDR3aa: CASSLDLNNEQFF

v_gene: TRBV9
j_gene: TRBJ1-2
abundance: NA
CDR3aa: CASSTGTGISYGYTF

v_gene: TRBV20-1
j_gene: TRBJ1-1
abundance: NA
CDR3aa: CSARPGGMNTEAFF

v_gene: TRBV2
j_gene: TRBJ1-5
abundance: few
CDR3aa: CASSERNQPQHF

v_gene: TRBV4-1
j_gene: TRBJ2-1
abundance: few
CDR3aa: CASSQDRTERFF

v_gene: TRBV7-6
j_gene: TRBJ2-7
abundance: NA
CDR3aa: CASSKRDGGQPYF

v_gene: TRBV29-1
j_gene: TRBJ2-7
abundance: NA
CDR3aa: CSVENFGGYEQYF

v_gene: TRBV12-3/TRBV12-4
j_gene: TRBJ2-2
abundance: NA
CDR3aa: CASRLGGPGTGELFF

v_gene: TRBV6-5
j_gene: TRBJ2-3
abundance: NA
CDR3aa: CASSSPSSTDTQYF

v_gene: TRBV29-1
j_gene: TRBJ2-2
abundance: NA
CDR3aa: CSAILANGELFF

v_gene: TRBV13
j_gene: TRBJ1-1
abundance: NA
CDR3aa: CASSFLVRNTEAFF

v_gene: TRBV12-5
j_gene: TRBJ2-3
abundance: NA
CDR3aa: CASGLVSTDTQYF

v_gene: TRBV19
j_gene: TRBJ1-1
abundance: NA
CDR3aa: CASRMGTEAFF

v_gene: TRBV4-1
j_gene: TRBJ2-7
abundance: NA
CDR3aa: CASSQGSGYEQYF

v_gene: TRBV4-1
j_gene: TRBJ2-5
abundance: NA
CDR3aa: CASSHAGTSGQETQYF

v_gene: TRBV23-1
j_gene: TRBJ2-7
abundance: once
CDR3aa: CASSHFPGLASYEQYF

v_gene: TRBV5-1
j_gene: TRBJ1-5
abundance: NA
CDR3aa: CASSPGQGSQPQHF